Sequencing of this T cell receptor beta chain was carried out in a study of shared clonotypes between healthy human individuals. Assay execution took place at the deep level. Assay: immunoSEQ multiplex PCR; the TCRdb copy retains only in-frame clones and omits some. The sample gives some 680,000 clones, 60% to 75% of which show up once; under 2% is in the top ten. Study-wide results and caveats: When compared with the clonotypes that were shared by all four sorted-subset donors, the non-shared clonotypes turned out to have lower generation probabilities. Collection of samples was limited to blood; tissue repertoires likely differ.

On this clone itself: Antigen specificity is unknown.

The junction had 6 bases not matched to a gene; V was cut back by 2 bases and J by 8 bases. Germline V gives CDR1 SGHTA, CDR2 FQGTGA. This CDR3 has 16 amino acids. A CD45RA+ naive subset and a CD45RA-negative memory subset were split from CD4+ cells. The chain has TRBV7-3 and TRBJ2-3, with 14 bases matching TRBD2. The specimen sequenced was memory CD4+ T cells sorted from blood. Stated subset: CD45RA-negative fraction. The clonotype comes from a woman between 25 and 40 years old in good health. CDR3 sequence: CASSLEGTSGRGTQYF. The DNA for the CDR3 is TGTGCCAGCAGCTTAGAAGGGACTAGCGGGAGAGGTACGCAGTATTTT.